Below, 30 T cell receptor beta chains from the same sample are listed, as sequenced in a study of CXCR3-negative and CXCR3-positive naive CD8 T cells. Study results and caveats: TRB CDR3s of CXCR3-positive naive cells were more hydrophobic than those of CXCR3-negative naive cells.

Via 5' RACE with UMI labels, TRB cDNA libraries were prepared. TCRdb re-called the 5' RACE reads, yielding one record per CDR3 amino acid sequence without DNA. In total, the table holds some 150,000 distinct CDR3 sequences. What these receptors recognize is not known. Sequenced sample: naive CXCR3+ CD8+ T cells from blood. Specified subset: CD45RO-CCR7+CD27+CD95- naive CD8+ T cells expressing CXCR3 (TNR3+). These receptor sequences come from a human donor in good health. Some clones in this sample may be carry-over from other donors' samples.

The CDR3 loop is CSVLGMNTEAFF. The gene calls are TRBV29-1 and TRBJ1-1. Per germline, CDR1 SQVTM and CDR2 ANQGSEA. The CDR3 is 12 residues long.

The chain carries TRBV7-2 and TRBJ2-7; TCRdb's assignment of TRBD2 cannot be checked, as there is no DNA. Germline CDR1 and CDR2: SGHTA and FQGNSA. This CDR3 comprises 16 residues. CDR3 region: CASSDTSGKSSYEQYF.

The chain combines TRBV29-1 with TRBJ2-1. The CDR3 has 15 amino acids. CDR1 is SQVTM and CDR2 is ANQGSEA in the germline V gene. The chain's CDR3 is CSVEGRMIGAEYRFF.

The chain is built from TRBV6-5 and TRBJ1-1. The length of the CDR3 is 15 residues. Per the germline V gene, CDR1 is MNHEY and CDR2 is SVGAGI. CDR3 protein: CASSYSGKMNTEAFF.

The chain uses TRBV28 and TRBJ2-1; TCRdb indicates TRBD2, and absent DNA this call remains unverified. CDR3 length equals 14 residues. Per the germline V gene, CDR1 is MDHEN and CDR2 is SYDVKM. This CDR3 reads CASSLAGLYNEQFF.

V is TRBV5-1 and J is TRBJ1-1; TCRdb returns TRBD1, unconfirmable since there is no DNA. Germline CDR1 and CDR2: SGHRS and YFSETQ. The CDR3 totals 16 residues. The CDR3 reads CASSAGGAGLNTEAFF.

The chain links TRBV29-1 to TRBJ2-7; TCRdb designates TRBD2, a call that cannot be tested without DNA. Germline-derived CDR1 and CDR2 are SQVTM and ANQGSEA. This CDR3 is 15 amino acids long. This CDR3 reads CSVDRGASSSYEQYF.

The chain uses TRBV7-9 and TRBJ1-6; TCRdb proposes TRBD1, but this gene call is untestable without DNA. From germline, CDR1 is SEHNR and CDR2 FQNEAQ (reference sequence). There are 14 residues in the CDR3. Here the CDR3 reads CASRTGGYNSPLHF.

The chain has TRBV7-6 and TRBJ2-7; TCRdb reports TRBD1, a call that lacks DNA to check it against. Germline values: CDR1 SGHVS, CDR2 FNYEAQ. The CDR3 is 13 amino acids. CDR3 in amino acids: CASSAGTAYEQYF.

The gene calls are TRBV5-1 and TRBJ2-7; with no DNA, the TCRdb D assignment of TRBD1 cannot be verified. Looked up from germline, CDR1 is SGHRS and CDR2 is YFSETQ. The CDR3 has 14 amino acids. The CDR3 is CASSTRGQGDGQYF. Full variable domain (rest looked up from reference TRBV5-1 and TRBJ2-7): KAGVTQTPRYLIKTRGQQVTLSCSPISGHRSVSWYQQTPGQGLQFLFEYFSETQRNKGNFPGRFSGRQFSNSRSEMNVSTLELGDSALYLCASSTRGQGDGQYFGPGTRLTVT.

The chain carries TRBV5-8 and TRBJ2-5; TCRdb returns TRBD2, unconfirmable since there is no DNA. Per germline, CDR1 SGHTS and CDR2 YDEGEE. This CDR3 has 13 residues. CDR3: CASSFLAWETQYF.

The rearrangement uses TRBV6-5 and TRBJ2-7; TCRdb names TRBD2, which stays unverified in the absence of DNA. The CDR3 has 13 residues. Germline-derived CDR1 and CDR2 are MNHEY and SVGAGI. This CDR3 is CASSSTGRVEQYF.

The chain links TRBV3-1 to TRBJ2-5; lacking DNA, the TRBD1 call made by TCRdb goes unchecked. The germline V gene encodes CDR1 LGHDT and CDR2 YNNKEL (reference sequence). The CDR3 runs to 13 residues. The CDR3 protein is CASRGAGRETQYF.

The V and J genes are TRBV30 and TRBJ2-2; TCRdb's D gene call, TRBD2, goes unchecked for lack of DNA. The CDR3 contains 15 residues. Germline values: CDR1 GTSNPN, CDR2 SVGIG (reference sequence). The CDR3 sequence: CAWSRLAGYTGELFF.

The rearrangement uses TRBV4-1 and TRBJ2-7; TCRdb's assignment of TRBD1 cannot be checked, as there is no DNA. CDR3 length: 13 amino acids. In germline, CDR1 is MGHRA, CDR2 YSYEKL. This CDR3 is CASSRTISYEQYF.

The chain recombines TRBV29-1 with TRBJ2-5. The CDR3 has 11 amino acids. Germline CDR1 and CDR2: SQVTM and ANQGSEA. The CDR3 reads CSGSFQETQYF. Filled out from reference TRBV29-1 and TRBJ2-5, the complete variable domain reads SAVISQKPSRDICQRGTSLTIQCQVDSQVTMMFWYRQQPGQSLTLIATANQGSEATYESGFVIDKFPISRPNLTFSTLTVSNMSPEDSSIYLCSGSFQETQYFGPGTRLLVL.

The CDR3 protein is CASAPGEGASGANVLTF. This chain connects TRBV5-1 to TRBJ2-6; TCRdb's D call of TRBD1 is untestable without DNA. Germline CDR1 SGHRS, CDR2 YFSETQ. The CDR3 runs to 17 residues.

This chain joins TRBV5-5 and TRBJ1-1; checking the TCRdb D call of TRBD1 is not possible without DNA. The CDR3 length is 14 residues. Germline CDR1 SGHKS, CDR2 YYEKEE (reference sequence). The CDR3 sequence is CASSSGELDTEAFF.

This chain uses TRBV7-9 with TRBJ2-7; the TCRdb call, TRBD2, lacks DNA for checking. Germline lookup yields CDR1 SEHNR and CDR2 FQNEAQ (reference sequence). The CDR3 runs 16 residues. The CDR3: CASSPTLGLDPYEQYF.

This sequence joins TRBV29-1 and TRBJ2-5. This CDR3 region has 11 residues. Germline assignment: CDR1 SQVTM and CDR2 ANQGSEA. CDR3 sequence reads: CSVPRQKTQYF.

V and J are TRBV29-1 and TRBJ2-3; the D call from TCRdb, TRBD1, cannot be confirmed without DNA. The CDR3 loop spans 13 amino acids. The germline gives CDR1 SQVTM, CDR2 ANQGSEA. CDR3 sequence reads: CSGRQRNTDTQYF.

The chain has TRBV7-6 and TRBJ2-7; TCRdb indicates TRBD2, and absent DNA this call remains unverified. Germline loops: CDR1 SGHVS, CDR2 FNYEAQ. This CDR3 is built from 15 residues. CDR3 region: CASSAGQRTTYEQYF.

The V gene is TRBV27, the J gene TRBJ2-1. The V gene's germline CDR1 is MNHEY and CDR2 SMNVEV (reference sequence). The CDR3 length is 15 residues. CDR3 residues: CASSTDGSFFNEQFF.

The CDR3 loop reads CATSMVAGAYNEQFF. The J gene is TRBJ2-1, the V gene TRBV15; TCRdb lists TRBD2, though no DNA is available to test this call. This CDR3 contains 15 residues. Germline CDR1 reads LNHNV; CDR2 reads YYDKDF (reference sequence).

The rearrangement links TRBV29-1 to TRBJ2-7; no DNA is available, so the TRBD2 call from TCRdb remains unchecked. The CDR3 sequence is 13 residues long. The germline gives CDR1 SQVTM, CDR2 ANQGSEA. The CDR3 sequence is CSAMSPHAYEQYF.

The V and J genes are TRBV10-3 and TRBJ2-1; the D call of TRBD2 rests on TCRdb alone, since no DNA is present to check it. The CDR3 has 14 amino acids. Germline CDR1 is ENHRY and CDR2 is SYGVKD. The chain's CDR3 is CAINEREGVDEQFF.

V and J are TRBV27 and TRBJ2-1; TCRdb calls TRBD1, which cannot be checked without DNA. The CDR3 extends over 15 amino acids. Germline CDR1 and CDR2: MNHEY and SMNVEV (reference sequence). The CDR3 sequence is CASSLSRGGGDEQFF.

The gene calls are TRBV27 and TRBJ1-1; the TCRdb call, TRBD1, lacks DNA for checking. Per germline, CDR1 MNHEY and CDR2 SMNVEV (reference sequence). The CDR3 sequence is 21 residues long. The CDR3: CASSLIDNLGGQKPGNTEAFF.

This chain connects TRBV9 to TRBJ2-3. The length of the CDR3 is 13 residues. The germline V gene encodes CDR1 SGDLS and CDR2 YYNGEE. CDR3 sequence: CASSVESTDTQYF.

CDR3 loop: CSARDFYEQYF. The chain uses TRBV20-1 and TRBJ2-7. The CDR3 is 11 residues long. CDR1 is DFQATT, CDR2 SNEGSKA, per germline (reference sequence).